Described below is a single T cell receptor beta chain sequence and its context. The record originates from a study of blood T cell repertoires in COVID-19. Per germline, CDR1 SQVTM and CDR2 ANQGSEA. V was pared by 5 bases and J by 8 bases, with 13 bases between. The CDR3 extends over 13 amino acids. Clones were sequenced by immunoSEQ multiplex PCR, and TCRdb holds only the in-frame ones, with some missing. There are around 250,000 clones in the sample; roughly 90% occur only once, and around 0.7% lies in the top ten. Sequencing was done on a sample of peripheral blood. This TCR was sampled from a human donor in a cohort sampled during active COVID-19. The V call is TRBV29-1, the J call TRBJ1-6; the D gene is possibly TRBD1 (6 bases). The DNA for the CDR3 is TGCAGCGTTACGGACAGCCTGGATTCACCCCTCCACTTT. Translation: CSVTDSLDSPLHF.